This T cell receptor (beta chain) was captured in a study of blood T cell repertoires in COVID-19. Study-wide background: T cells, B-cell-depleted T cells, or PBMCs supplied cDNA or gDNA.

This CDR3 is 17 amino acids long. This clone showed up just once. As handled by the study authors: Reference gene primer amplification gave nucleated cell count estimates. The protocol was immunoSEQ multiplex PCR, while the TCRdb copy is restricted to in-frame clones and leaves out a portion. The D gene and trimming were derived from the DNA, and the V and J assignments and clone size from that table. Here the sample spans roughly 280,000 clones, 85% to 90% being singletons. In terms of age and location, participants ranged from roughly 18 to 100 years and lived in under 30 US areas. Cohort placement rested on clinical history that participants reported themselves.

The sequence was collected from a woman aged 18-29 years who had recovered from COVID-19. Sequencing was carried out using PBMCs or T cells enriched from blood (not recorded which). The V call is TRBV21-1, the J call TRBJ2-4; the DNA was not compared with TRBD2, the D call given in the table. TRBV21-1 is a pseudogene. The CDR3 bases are TGTGCCAGCAGCGAACCGAACGGGGTTGGGGCCAAAAACATTCAGTACTTC. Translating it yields CASSEPNGVGAKNIQYF.